This note documents a single TCR beta chain sequence. The antigen is not known. This PCR relied on a set of 60 Vbeta primers and 13 Jbeta primers. TCRdb's table, derived via immunoSEQ multiplex PCR, lists solely in-frame clones and lacks some. The sample includes roughly 100,000 clones, 81% of them seen just once. All donors participated as healthy donors of bone marrow. The sample comes from a study of cytomegalovirus exposure and HLA in healthy donors. CDR1 and CDR2 (germline): LGHNA, YNFKEQ. The CDR3 loop spans 15 amino acids. V lost 4 bases, J lost 4 bases, and 7 bases stayed unmatched. Findings and limits, study-wide: The study labeled about 160 TCR beta chains cytomegalovirus-associated. Later analysis showed most CMV-associated TCR beta chains appearing HLA-restricted.

This sequence originates from a human donor in good health. The specimen sequenced was PBMCs. The chain carries TRBV4-2 and TRBJ2-1; 7 nucleotides agree with TRBD1. The CDR3 reads CASSRSGTAYNEQFF. CDR3 DNA: TGTGCCAGCAGCCGATCCGGGACAGCTTACAATGAGCAGTTCTTC.